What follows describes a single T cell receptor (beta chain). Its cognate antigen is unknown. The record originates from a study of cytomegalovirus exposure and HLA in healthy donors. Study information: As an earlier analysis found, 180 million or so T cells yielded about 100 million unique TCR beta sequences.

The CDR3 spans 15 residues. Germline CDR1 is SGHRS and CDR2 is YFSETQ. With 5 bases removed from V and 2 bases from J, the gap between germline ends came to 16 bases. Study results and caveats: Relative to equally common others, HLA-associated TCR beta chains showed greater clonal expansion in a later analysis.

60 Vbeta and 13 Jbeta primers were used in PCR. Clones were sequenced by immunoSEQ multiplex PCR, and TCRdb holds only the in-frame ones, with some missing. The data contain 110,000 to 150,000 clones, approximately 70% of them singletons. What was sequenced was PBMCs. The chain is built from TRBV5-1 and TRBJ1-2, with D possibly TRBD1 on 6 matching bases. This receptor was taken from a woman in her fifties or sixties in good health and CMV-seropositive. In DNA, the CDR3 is TGCGCCAGCAGTCCGTCAGGGGCCGTAAACTATGGCTACACCTTC. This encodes CASSPSGAVNYGYTF.